This T cell receptor (beta chain) was documented in a study of cytomegalovirus exposure and HLA in healthy donors (dated by TCRdb to about 2017). About the full investigation: An earlier analysis of several hundred of the donors reported about 290 Gb of sequence data and around 110 million unique TCR beta sequences from 150 million to 200 million T cells. Roughly 300 gigabases of sequencing data and approximately 85 million unique TCR sequences were included in an early release covering about 620 HLA-typed donors. Of the 300 to 400 genotyped donors, approximately 80% fell in the genetic ancestry cluster associated with self-reported Caucasian donors. The study was designed to test whether signatures of past pathogen exposure could be identified by cataloging public T cell receptors. The study profiled the T cell repertoires of 550 to 700 subjects by immunosequencing and related them to cytomegalovirus serostatus. A separate validation cohort of roughly 120 different subjects was used in addition to the roughly 640-subject first cohort. To predict cytomegalovirus infection status, the study brought together high-throughput TCR immunosequencing, statistical association of individual TCRs with disease status, and machine learning. In a later analysis, previously published TCR beta repertoires from some 640 donors were re-analyzed and high-resolution HLA genotyping was added so that TCR occurrence patterns could be studied. In the later analysis, no new phenotypic data were used to find candidate immune exposures; instead, reliance was placed on TCR beta sequences and their occurrence across donors. To decide whether each TCR beta V gene segment behaved as functional or pseudogenic, an earlier analysis of fewer than 750 of the donors relied on high-throughput TCR beta sequencing. Alongside the repertoire data, information on donor age, sex, ethnicity and CMV serostatus was compiled. In a later genetic analysis, genome-wide SNP genotypes for about three fifths of the roughly 670 donors were used, and that subset was treated as a discovery cohort. Every discovery cohort repertoire had been produced on one sequencing platform. HLA typing included class I and class II loci at four-digit resolution. The number of typed donors differed by locus: about 620-630 for A, B, C, DRB1 and DQB1; 500 to 550 for DQA1; 606 for DPA1; and some 430 for DPB1. Roughly 5 DR-DQ haplotypes were handled as single units for association and clustering because linkage in the cohort was strong. On average, approximately 250,000 unique TCR beta nucleotide sequences were sequenced per donor among 350 to 400 genotyped donors of the cohort, with about 17% of those sequences being non-productive. The full study reports these points: A cluster of highly shared sequence variants was judged likely to be a technical artifact of the sequencing pipeline. At a false discovery rate of 0.05, a later analysis linked about 17,000 TCR beta sequences to specific HLA alleles. The classifier was reported to diagnose cytomegalovirus status with high specificity and sensitivity in both the original and validation cohorts. The study listed 164 TCR beta chains as associated with cytomegalovirus. Correlated functional status among segregating V segments might be attributable to linkage disequilibrium, but an unknown experimental factor could not be ruled out. Roughly 17 rarely observed V segments, including chromosome 9 orphons, were excluded from the earlier analysis of about 600 of the donors because counts were too low. A later analysis reported that several top co-occurrence clusters appeared linked to parvovirus B19, influenza, CMV and Epstein-Barr virus. In an earlier analysis of approximately 590 of the donors, most TCR beta V segments appeared in productive rearrangements about 87% or about 30% of the time, broadly matching IMGT annotations. When HLA alleles, especially DR and DQ, strongly co-occurred, TCR associations were difficult to assign to individual alleles. This cohort had only TCR beta chains sequenced, and the lack of alpha or paired-chain data limited which features could be detected. Because HLA typing was missing for some donors at each locus, association tests included only the typed subset. In a later analysis, most CMV-associated TCR beta chains were found to appear HLA-restricted, with HLA associations seemingly driven largely by CMV exposure. The presence/absence analyses assumed that sequencing depth was roughly uniform across donors, and that assumption may not be true. Most TCR sequences were observed very rarely across donors, whereas some public TCRs were present in many individuals. The only immune exposure information available for the cohort was CMV serostatus. According to a later genetic analysis, donors in an Asian-associated ancestry cluster had fewer N-insertions in productive TCRs than the roughly 700-donor mean. In vitro tests confirmed that a few of the cytomegalovirus-associated TCR beta chains recognize cytomegalovirus antigens. The authors suggested that the approach could potentially be extended to other disease states and immunological phenotypes. The 87-base-pair reads could not distinguish some IMGT-functional V segments, including TRBV6-2 and TRBV6-3, so those segments were excluded. An association between a missense DCLRE1C variant and V-gene and J-gene trimming of TCR beta chains was found in a later genetic analysis and replicated in an independent cohort. According to a later analysis, TCR association rates differed among HLA loci, with DRB1 alleles showing the most associated TCRs and HLA-C alleles showing the fewest. In a later analysis, HLA-associated TCR beta chains showed more clonal expansion and lower generation probabilities than non-associated chains that were equally common. A further reported finding was that TCR beta sequences accurately predicted the HLA-A and HLA-B alleles for most subjects in the first cohort.

The cohort consisted of 600 to 750 healthy bone marrow donors. Cohort members were all nominally healthy when sampled, although unrecorded immune exposures were likely present. The donor was CMV seronegative and belonged to the group of under 400 seronegative cohort members. Each donor provided a peripheral blood sample, and peripheral blood mononuclear cells were used for TCR beta sequencing. The Qiagen DNeasy Blood Extraction Kit was used to extract genomic DNA from the blood cell samples. Inclusive of the bounding cysteine and phenylalanine, the CDR3 is 12 residues long. Only the CDR3 region is kept as DNA, spanning 36 bases read in frame from base 1. V lost 4 bases and J lost 4 bases; the stretch between them is 10 bases long. The germline V gene yields SQVTM for CDR1 and ANQGSEA for CDR2. The library was made by the immunoSEQ multiplex PCR assay. A mixture of 60 forward primers for TCR Vbeta segments and 13 reverse primers for TCR Jbeta segments was used in the multiplex PCR. Amplification of the CDR3 region of rearranged TCR beta genes was performed with a multiplex PCR assay on genomic DNA. Amplified TCR beta libraries were sequenced as 87-base-pair reads on the Illumina HiSeq System. Per the source publication's procedure: Across the 600 to 700 repertoires, a later analysis counted tens of millions of unique TCR beta chains, 9 million to 14 million of which were shared by at least two donors. Raw reads were error-corrected and collapsed into unique sequences by a nearest-neighbor algorithm in which closely related sequences were merged to remove PCR and sequencing errors. Alignment of CDR3 sequences to IMGT reference sequences was used to assign V, D and J gene segments. For a sequence to be retained, at least a six-nucleotide match to both a V gene segment and a J gene segment was required. A rearrangement counted as productive if the CDR3 had no stop codons and remained in frame with V and J, and every other rearrangement counted as non-productive. Following IMGT convention, CDR3 was defined as the stretch from the second conserved V-encoded cysteine up to the conserved J-encoded phenylalanine. The earlier analysis of some 600 of the donors excluded sequences that lacked an unambiguous match to a single V gene segment. In an earlier analysis of about 590 of the donors, a V segment was called functional when productive rearrangements were above 56.7%, and segregating when the standard deviation between donors exceeded 5%. A statistical classification framework was built for diagnosing cytomegalovirus status from the catalog of TCR beta chain sequences. In a later analysis, TCR nucleotide sequences were compared against IMGT/GENE-DB human TR gene sequences so that V and J genes could be assigned. Using the TCRdist pipeline, a later analysis assigned CDR3 sequences along with most-parsimonious VDJ recombination scenarios. In a later analysis, each TCR beta chain was defined by its CDR3 amino acid sequence together with its V-gene family, and reads without a unique V-gene family were excluded. A later analysis removed 592 highly shared, low-generation-probability nucleotide sequences to deal with suspected cross-contamination and a sequencing artifact. A later analysis calculated a clonal expansion index for each public chain from normalized within-repertoire ranks of inferred template counts. In a later analysis, generation probabilities were computed with a VDJ recombination model fitted to out-of-frame rearrangements, and the resulting probabilities were checked against IGoR. A later analysis scored TCR-TCR, TCR-HLA and TCR-CMV co-occurrence with hypergeometric tests, applying a repertoire-size bias correction to TCR pairs. To estimate false discovery rates, a later analysis permuted the HLA or CMV assignments 20 times. A later analysis grouped co-occurring TCRs with DBSCAN, adding TCRdist sequence similarity when clustering within HLA-allele-positive subsets. For co-occurrence clustering, repertoires with fewer than 30,000 or more than 120,000 public chains were excluded, along with several repertoires with anomalous nucleotide sharing. TCRdb took this table from immuneACCESS and kept in-frame rearrangements with V and J called. Such tables lack part of the clones; where checked against another copy, unresolved V genes explain under half of the gap, and the rest is unexplained. The D gene and trimming were derived from the DNA, and the V and J assignments and clone size from that table. This sample gives a few hundred thousand clones in total; 60% to 80% of them show up just once. The top ten constitute roughly 2% of the sample.

Turning to this clone: Its cognate antigen has yet to be identified. Base qualities are not provided; no much larger clone lies one nucleotide away.

The TCR comes from a man aged 18 to 30 in good health and CMV-seronegative. The chain employs TRBV29-1 and TRBJ1-2; a confident D gene designation cannot be given. The sample comprised PBMCs. The sequenced DNA is TGCAGCGTTGCTGGGAGTGCCTATGGCTACACCTTC. This gives the protein CSVAGSAYGYTF.